The source of this T cell receptor beta chain is a study of blood T cell repertoires in COVID-19. For the study at large: The analysed material was cDNA or gDNA that came from T cells, B-cell-depleted T cells, or PBMCs.

Authors' data handling: Reference gene primer amplification in the assay estimated nucleated cell counts. Here immunoSEQ multiplex PCR was the method, and the copy in TCRdb shows in-frame clones only, minus some. Clonal size and the V and J genes are those of that table, whereas D and trimming came from the DNA. In the table there are about 190,000 clones, about nine tenths of which are singletons. The sequence was obtained from a man aged 30-40 years with acute or convalescent COVID-19. Sequencing was performed on peripheral blood.

The CDR3 DNA reads TGCGCCAGCAGCCAAGGTGAGAATCGAGACTATGGCTACACCTTC. Amino acids: CASSQGENRDYGYTF. The gene calls are TRBV4-1 and TRBJ1-2; no firm D call. Between the trimmed V and J ends, which lost 1 base and 3 bases, there was a span of 12 bases. The CDR3 has 15 amino acids. From germline, CDR1 is MGHRA and CDR2 YSYEKL.